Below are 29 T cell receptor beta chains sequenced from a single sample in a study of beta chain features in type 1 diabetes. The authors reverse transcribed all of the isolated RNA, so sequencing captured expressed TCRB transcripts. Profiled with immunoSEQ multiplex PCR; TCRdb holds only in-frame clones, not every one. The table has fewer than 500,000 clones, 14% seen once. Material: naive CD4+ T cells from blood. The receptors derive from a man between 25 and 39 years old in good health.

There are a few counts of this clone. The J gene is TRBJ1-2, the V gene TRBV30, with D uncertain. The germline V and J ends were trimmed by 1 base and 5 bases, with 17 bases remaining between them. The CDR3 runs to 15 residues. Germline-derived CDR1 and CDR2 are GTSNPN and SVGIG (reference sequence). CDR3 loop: CAWSGIRLTPYGYTF. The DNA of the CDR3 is TGTGCCTGGAGTGGGATCAGGCTTACTCCATATGGCTACACCTTC.

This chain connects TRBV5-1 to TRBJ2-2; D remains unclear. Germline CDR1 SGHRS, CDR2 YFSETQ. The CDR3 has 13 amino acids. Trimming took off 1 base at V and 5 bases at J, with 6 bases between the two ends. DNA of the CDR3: TGCGCCAGCAGCTTGAGGAAGACCGGGGAGCTGTTTTTT. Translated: CASSLRKTGELFF. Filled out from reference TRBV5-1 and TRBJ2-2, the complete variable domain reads KAGVTQTPRYLIKTRGQQVTLSCSPISGHRSVSWYQQTPGQGLQFLFEYFSETQRNKGNFPGRFSGRQFSNSRSEMNVSTLELGDSALYLCASSLRKTGELFFGEGSRLTVL.

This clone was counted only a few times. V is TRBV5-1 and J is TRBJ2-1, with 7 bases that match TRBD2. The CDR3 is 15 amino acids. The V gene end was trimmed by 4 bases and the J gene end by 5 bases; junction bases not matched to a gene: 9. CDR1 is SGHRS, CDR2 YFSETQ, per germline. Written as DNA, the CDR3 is TGCGCCAGCAGCCGAGCTGGGACTATGGACAATGAGCAGTTCTTC. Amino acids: CASSRAGTMDNEQFF.

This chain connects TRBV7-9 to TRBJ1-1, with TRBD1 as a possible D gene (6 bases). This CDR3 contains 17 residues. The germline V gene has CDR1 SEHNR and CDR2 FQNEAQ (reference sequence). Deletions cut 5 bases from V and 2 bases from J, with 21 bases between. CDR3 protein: CASSQTWGPGTNTEAFF. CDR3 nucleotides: TGTGCCAGCAGCCAAACGTGGGGGCCGGGAACCAACACTGAAGCTTTCTTT.

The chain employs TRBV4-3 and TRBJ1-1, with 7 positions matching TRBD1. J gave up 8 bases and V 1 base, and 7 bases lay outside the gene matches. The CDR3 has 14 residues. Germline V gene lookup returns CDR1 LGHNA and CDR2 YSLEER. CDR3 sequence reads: CASSQVPLGQEAFF. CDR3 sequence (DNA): TGCGCCAGCAGCCAAGTCCCATTGGGACAGGAAGCTTTCTTT.

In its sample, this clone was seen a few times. The chain's CDR3 is CASSQIPGTGLETQYF. CDR3 sequence (DNA): TGCGCCAGCAGCCAAATCCCCGGGACAGGGCTGGAGACCCAGTACTTC. This chain uses TRBV4-3 with TRBJ2-5, with 9 bases aligning to TRBD1. This CDR3 spans 16 amino acids. CDR1 LGHNA and CDR2 YSLEER come from the germline V gene. J gave up 5 bases and V 2 bases, and 9 bases lay outside the gene matches.

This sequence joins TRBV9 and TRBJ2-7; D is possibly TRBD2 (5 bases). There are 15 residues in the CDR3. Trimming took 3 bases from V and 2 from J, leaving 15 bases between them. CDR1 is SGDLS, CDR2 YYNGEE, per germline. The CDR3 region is CASSAGTSGTYEQYF. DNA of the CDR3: TGTGCCAGCAGCGCGGGCACCTCCGGGACCTACGAGCAGTACTTC.

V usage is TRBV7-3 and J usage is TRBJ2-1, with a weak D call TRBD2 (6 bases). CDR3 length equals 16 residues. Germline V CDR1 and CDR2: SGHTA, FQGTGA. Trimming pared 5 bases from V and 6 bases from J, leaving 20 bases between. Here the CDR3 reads CASSPHPGTSGNEQFF. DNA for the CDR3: TGTGCCAGCAGCCCTCATCCCGGGACTTCGGGCAATGAGCAGTTCTTC.

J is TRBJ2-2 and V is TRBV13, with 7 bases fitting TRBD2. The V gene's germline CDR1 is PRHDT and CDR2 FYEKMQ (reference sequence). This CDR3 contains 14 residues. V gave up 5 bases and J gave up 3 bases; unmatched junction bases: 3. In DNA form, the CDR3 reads TGTGCCAGCAGCGGCCGGGGGGACACCGGGGAGCTGTTTTTT. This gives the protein CASSGRGDTGELFF. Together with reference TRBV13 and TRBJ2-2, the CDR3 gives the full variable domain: AAGVIQSPRHLIKEKRETATLKCYPIPRHDTVYWYQQGPGQDPQFLISFYEKMQSDKGSIPDRFSAQQFSDYHSELNMSSLELGDSALYFCASSGRGDTGELFFGEGSRLTVL.

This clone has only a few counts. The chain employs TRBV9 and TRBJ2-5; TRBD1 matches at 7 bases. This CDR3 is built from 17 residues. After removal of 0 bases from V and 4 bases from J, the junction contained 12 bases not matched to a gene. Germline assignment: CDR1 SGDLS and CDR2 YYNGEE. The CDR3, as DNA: TGTGCCAGCAGCGTAGGTCACGACACAGGGGTCCGAGAGACCCAGTACTTC. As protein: CASSVGHDTGVRETQYF.

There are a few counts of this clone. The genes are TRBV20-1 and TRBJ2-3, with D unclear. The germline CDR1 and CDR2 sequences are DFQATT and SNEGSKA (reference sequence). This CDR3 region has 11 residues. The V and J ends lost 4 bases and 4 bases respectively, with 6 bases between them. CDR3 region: CSAKLSDTQYF. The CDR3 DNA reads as TGCAGTGCTAAACTTTCAGATACGCAGTATTTT.

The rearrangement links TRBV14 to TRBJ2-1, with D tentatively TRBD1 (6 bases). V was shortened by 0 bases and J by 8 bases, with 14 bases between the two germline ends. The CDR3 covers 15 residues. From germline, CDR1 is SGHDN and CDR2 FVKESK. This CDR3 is CASSQDVQGRYEQFF. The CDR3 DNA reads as TGTGCCAGCAGCCAAGACGTACAGGGACGATATGAGCAGTTCTTC.

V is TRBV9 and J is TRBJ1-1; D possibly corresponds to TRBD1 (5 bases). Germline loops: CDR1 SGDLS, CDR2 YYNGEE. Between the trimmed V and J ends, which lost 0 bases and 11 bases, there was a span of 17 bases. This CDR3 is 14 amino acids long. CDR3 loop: CASSVAGLDQDAFF. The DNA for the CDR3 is TGTGCCAGCAGCGTAGCGGGGCTGGATCAGGATGCTTTCTTT. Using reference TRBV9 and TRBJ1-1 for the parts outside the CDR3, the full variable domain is DSGVTQTPKHLITATGQRVTLRCSPRSGDLSVYWYQQSLDQGLQFLIQYYNGEERAKGNILERFSAQQFPDLHSELNLSSLELGDSALYFCASSVAGLDQDAFFGQGTRLTVV.

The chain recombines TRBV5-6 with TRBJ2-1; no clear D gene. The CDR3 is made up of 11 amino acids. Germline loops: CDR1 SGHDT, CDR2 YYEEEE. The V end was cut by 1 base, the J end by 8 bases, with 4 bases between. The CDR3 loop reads CASSLTYEQFF. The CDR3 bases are TGTGCCAGCAGCTTGACCTATGAGCAGTTCTTC.

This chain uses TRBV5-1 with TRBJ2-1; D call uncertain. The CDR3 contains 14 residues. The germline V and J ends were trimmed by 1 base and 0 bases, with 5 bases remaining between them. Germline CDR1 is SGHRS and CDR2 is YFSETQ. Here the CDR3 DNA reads TGCGCCAGCAGCTTGATTGGCTCCTACAATGAGCAGTTCTTC. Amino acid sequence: CASSLIGSYNEQFF.

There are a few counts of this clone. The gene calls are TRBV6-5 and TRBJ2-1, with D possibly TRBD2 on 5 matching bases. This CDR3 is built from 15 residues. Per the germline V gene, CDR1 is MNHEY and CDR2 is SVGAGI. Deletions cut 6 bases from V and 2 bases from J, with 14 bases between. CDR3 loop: CASSSSPRAYNEQFF. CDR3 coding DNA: TGTGCCAGCAGCTCCAGCCCGCGGGCCTACAATGAGCAGTTCTTC.

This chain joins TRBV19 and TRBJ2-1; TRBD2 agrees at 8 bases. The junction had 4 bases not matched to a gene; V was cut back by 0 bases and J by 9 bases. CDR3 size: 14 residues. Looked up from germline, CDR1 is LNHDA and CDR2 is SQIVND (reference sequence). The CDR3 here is CASSIDPTSGEQFF. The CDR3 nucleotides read TGTGCCAGTAGTATAGATCCTACTAGCGGTGAGCAGTTCTTC.

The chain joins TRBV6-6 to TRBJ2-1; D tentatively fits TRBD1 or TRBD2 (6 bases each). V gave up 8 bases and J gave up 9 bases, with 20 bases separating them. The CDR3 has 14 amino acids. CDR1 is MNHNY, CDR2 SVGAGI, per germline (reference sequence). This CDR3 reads CASSYRALGGEQFF. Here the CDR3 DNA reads TGTGCCAGCTCCTACAGGGCCCTGGGGGGTGAGCAGTTCTTC.

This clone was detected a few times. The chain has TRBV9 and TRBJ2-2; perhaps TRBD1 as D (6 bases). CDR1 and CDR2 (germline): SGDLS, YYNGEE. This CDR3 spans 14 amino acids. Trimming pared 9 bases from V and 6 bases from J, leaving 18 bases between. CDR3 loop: CAIPKNRAPGELFF. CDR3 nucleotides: TGTGCCATCCCGAAAAACAGGGCACCCGGGGAGCTGTTTTTT. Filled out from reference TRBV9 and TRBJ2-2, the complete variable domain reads DSGVTQTPKHLITATGQRVTLRCSPRSGDLSVYWYQQSLDQGLQFLIQYYNGEERAKGNILERFSAQQFPDLHSELNLSSLELGDSALYFCAIPKNRAPGELFFGEGSRLTVL.

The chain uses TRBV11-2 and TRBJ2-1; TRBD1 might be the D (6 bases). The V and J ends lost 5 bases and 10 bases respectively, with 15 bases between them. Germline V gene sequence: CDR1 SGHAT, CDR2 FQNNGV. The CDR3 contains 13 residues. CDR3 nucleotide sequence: TGTGCCAGCAGCGTGAACCTAGACAGGGAGCAGTTCTTC. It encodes CASSVNLDREQFF. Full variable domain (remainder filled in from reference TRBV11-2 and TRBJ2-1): EAGVAQSPRYKIIEKRQSVAFWCNPISGHATLYWYQQILGQGPKLLIQFQNNGVVDDSQLPKDRFSAERLKGVDSTLKIQPAKLEDSAVYLCASSVNLDREQFFGPGTRLTVL.

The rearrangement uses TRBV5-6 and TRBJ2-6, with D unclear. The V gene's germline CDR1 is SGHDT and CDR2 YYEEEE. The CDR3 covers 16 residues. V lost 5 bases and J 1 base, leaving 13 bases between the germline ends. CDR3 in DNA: TGTGCCAGCAGGCTGTATAGGGAATCTGGGGCCAACGTCCTGACTTTC. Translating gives CASRLYRESGANVLTF.

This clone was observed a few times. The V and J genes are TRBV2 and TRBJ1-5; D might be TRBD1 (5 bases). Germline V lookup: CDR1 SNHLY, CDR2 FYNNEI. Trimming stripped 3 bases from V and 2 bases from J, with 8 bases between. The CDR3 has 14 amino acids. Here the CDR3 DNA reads TGTGCCAGCAGTGACAGGGTGGGCAATCAGCCCCAGCATTTT. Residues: CASSDRVGNQPQHF.

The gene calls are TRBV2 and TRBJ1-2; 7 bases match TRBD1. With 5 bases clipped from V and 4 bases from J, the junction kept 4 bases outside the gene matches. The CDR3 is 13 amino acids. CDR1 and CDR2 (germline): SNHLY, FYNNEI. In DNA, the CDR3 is TGTGCCAGCAGTCCTGGGACAGTCTATGGCTACACCTTC. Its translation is CASSPGTVYGYTF.

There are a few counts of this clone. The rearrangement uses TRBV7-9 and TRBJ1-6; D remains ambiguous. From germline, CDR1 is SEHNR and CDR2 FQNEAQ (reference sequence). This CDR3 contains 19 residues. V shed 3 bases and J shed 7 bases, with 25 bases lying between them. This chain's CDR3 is CASSLVVAALGAGNSPLHF. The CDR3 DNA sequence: TGTGCCAGCAGCTTGGTCGTCGCGGCCCTGGGTGCTGGGAATTCACCCCTCCACTTT.

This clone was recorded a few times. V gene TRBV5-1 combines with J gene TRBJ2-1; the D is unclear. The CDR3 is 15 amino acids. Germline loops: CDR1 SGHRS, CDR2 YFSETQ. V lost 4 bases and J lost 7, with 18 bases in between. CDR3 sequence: CASSPPWVGNNEQFF. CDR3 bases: TGCGCCAGCAGCCCCCCTTGGGTTGGGAATAATGAGCAGTTCTTC.

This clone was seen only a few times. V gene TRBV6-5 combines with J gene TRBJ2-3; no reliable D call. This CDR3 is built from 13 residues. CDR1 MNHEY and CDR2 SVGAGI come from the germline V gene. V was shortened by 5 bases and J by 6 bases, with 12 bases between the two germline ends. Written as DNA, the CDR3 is TGTGCCAGCAGTGAGCCGAGCGTGGATACGCAGTATTTT. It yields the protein CASSEPSVDTQYF.

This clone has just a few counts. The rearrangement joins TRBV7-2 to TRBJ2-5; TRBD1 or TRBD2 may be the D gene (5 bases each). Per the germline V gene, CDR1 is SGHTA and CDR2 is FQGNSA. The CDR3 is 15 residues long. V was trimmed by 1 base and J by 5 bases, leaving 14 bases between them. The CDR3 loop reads CASSLGGLGEETQYF. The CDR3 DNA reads TGTGCCAGCAGCTTAGGAGGGCTAGGGGAGGAGACCCAGTACTTC.

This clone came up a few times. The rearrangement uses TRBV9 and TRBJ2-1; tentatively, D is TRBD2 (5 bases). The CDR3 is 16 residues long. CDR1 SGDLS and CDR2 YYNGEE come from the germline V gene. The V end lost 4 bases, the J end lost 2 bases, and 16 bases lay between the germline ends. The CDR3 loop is CASSYRSGDPYNEQFF. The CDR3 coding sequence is TGTGCCAGCAGCTACCGAAGCGGTGACCCCTACAATGAGCAGTTCTTC.

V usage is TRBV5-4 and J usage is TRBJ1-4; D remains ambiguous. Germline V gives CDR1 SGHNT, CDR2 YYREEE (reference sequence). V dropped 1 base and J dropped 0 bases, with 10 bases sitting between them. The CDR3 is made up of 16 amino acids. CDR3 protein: CASSLMPRATNEKLFF. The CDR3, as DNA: TGTGCCAGCAGCTTGATGCCCCGTGCAACTAATGAAAAACTGTTTTTT.